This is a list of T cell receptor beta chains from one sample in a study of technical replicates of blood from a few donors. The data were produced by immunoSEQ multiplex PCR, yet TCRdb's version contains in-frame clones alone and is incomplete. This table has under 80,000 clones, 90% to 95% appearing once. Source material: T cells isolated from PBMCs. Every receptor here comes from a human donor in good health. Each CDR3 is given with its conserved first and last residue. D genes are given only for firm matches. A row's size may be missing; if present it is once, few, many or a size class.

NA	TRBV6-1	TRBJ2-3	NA	TGTGCCAGCAGTGATACCGGGACACGATTGAGCACAGATACGCAGTATTTT	CASSDTGTRLSTDTQYF
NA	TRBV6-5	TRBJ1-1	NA	TGTGCCAGCAGTTACCGGGGGAGGGTCACTGAAGCTTTCTTT	CASSYRGRVTEAFF
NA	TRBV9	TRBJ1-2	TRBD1	TGTGCCAGCAGCGGTGTTTTTGGGACAGGGGGTCGGAATGGCTACACCTTC	CASSGVFGTGGRNGYTF
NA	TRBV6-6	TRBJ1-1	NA	TGTGCCAGCGGGGGGGGTGAAGCTTTCTTT	CASGGGEAFF
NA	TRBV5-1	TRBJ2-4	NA	TGCGCCAGCAGCCCACGGGACTCTCAAAACATTCAGTACTTC	CASSPRDSQNIQYF
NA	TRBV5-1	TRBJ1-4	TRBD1	TGCGCCAGCAGCTGGACAGGCAGGACTAAGGGGAATGAAAAACTGTTTTTT	CASSWTGRTKGNEKLFF
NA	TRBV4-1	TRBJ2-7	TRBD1	TGCGCCAGCAGCCAAGGACAGGGGCGACTATACGAGCAGTACTTC	CASSQGQGRLYEQYF
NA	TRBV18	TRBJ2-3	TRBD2	TGTGCCAGCTCCCGCCTTAGCGGGGCAAGCACAGATACGCAGTATTTT	CASSRLSGASTDTQYF
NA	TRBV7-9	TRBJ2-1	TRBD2	TGTGCCAGCAGCTTAAACCCTAGCGGGAGGGCCTACAATGAGCAGTTCTTC	CASSLNPSGRAYNEQFF
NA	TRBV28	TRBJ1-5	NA	TGTGCCAGCAGCCAGGGCTACAATCAGCCCCAGCATTTT	CASSQGYNQPQHF
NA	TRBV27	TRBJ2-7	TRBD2	TGTGCCAGCAGTTGGACTAGCGGGAGACACGTTTCCTACGAGCAGTACTTC	CASSWTSGRHVSYEQYF
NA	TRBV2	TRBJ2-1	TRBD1	TGCAGCTACAGGGACAGGGGTAAAAATGAGCAGTTCTTC	CSYRDRGKNEQFF
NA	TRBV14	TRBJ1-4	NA	TGTGCCAGCAGCTCGACAGATGAAAAACTGTTTTTT	CASSSTDEKLFF
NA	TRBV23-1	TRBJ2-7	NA	TGCGCCAGCAGTCTAAACCCTGCGGAGCAGTACTTC	CASSLNPAEQYF
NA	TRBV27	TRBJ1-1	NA	TGTGCCAGCAGTCTCTATATGAACACTGAAGCTTTCTTT	CASSLYMNTEAFF
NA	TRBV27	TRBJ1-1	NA	TGTGCCAGCAGTCCAAACAGAGTCACTGAAGCTTTCTTT	CASSPNRVTEAFF
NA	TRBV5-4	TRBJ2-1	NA	TGTGCCAGCAGCTTGGGAACAGGCTCCTACAATGAGCAGTTCTTC	CASSLGTGSYNEQFF
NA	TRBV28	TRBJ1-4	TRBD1	TGTGCCAGCAGTTCGGAGGAGACAGGGGTGGAAAAACTGTTTTTT	CASSSEETGVEKLFF
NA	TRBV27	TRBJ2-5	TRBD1	TGTGCCAGCAGTACTGGGGGACAGGGGGCAGTGGAGACCCAGTACTTC	CASSTGGQGAVETQYF
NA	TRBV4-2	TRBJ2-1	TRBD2	TGTGCCAGCAGACACATCGGCGGGAAGCGGGAGATCAATGAGCAGTTCTTC	CASRHIGGKREINEQFF
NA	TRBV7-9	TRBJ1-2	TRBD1	TGTGCCAGCAGTCACACGGACAGGGTGATTCGTGGCTACACCTTC	CASSHTDRVIRGYTF
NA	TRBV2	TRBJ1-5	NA	TGTGCCAGCAGGGGTGGGCAGGGGTATCAGCCCCAGCATTTT	CASRGGQGYQPQHF
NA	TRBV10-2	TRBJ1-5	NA	TGCGCCAGCAGTGAGGGGGCAGCAAATAGCAATCAGCCCCAGCATTTT	CASSEGAANSNQPQHF
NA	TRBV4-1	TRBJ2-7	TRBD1	TGCGCCAGCAGCCAGCCCGGACAGGGCTGGTACGAGCAGTACTTC	CASSQPGQGWYEQYF
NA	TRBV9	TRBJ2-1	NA	TGTGCCAGCAGCGTAACACGGGACTTCTTGAATGAGCAGTTCTTC	CASSVTRDFLNEQFF
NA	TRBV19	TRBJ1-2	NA	TGTGCCACCCGGGAGGTTTATGGCTATGGCTACACCTTC	CATREVYGYGYTF
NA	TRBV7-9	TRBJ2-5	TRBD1	TGTGCCAGCTGCAGGGGAACGGGACAGGAAGAGACCCAGTACTTC	CASCRGTGQEETQYF
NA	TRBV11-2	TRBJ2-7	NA	TGTGCCAGCAGCTTATCAGGGGTTGGCGAGCAGTACTTC	CASSLSGVGEQYF
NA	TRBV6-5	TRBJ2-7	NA	TGTGCCAGCAGTTACCCTGGAGGGAGGGAGCAGTACTTC	CASSYPGGREQYF
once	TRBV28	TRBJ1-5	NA	TGTGCCAGCAGCCTGGATGAGGGCAAGGAGCCCCAGCATTTT	CASSLDEGKEPQHF
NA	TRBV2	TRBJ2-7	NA	TGTGCCAGCAGTGCCCACACCTACGAGCAGTACTTC	CASSAHTYEQYF
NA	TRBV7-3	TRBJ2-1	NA	TGTGCCAGCAGCCCCAGGGGCTACAATGAGCAGTTCTTC	CASSPRGYNEQFF
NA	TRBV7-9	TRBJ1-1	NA	TGTGCCAGCAGCTTAGACTTCGGGGGAGCTTTCTTT	CASSLDFGGAFF
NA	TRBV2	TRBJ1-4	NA	TGTGCCAGCAGTCCCCTTGGGCCAGCCGGGGGGGAAAAACTGTTTTTT	CASSPLGPAGGEKLFF
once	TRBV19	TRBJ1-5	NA	TGTGCCAGTAGTATAGACAGGATGAATCAGCCCCAGCATTTT	CASSIDRMNQPQHF
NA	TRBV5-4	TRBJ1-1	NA	TGTGCCAGCAGCTTTCCACTCGCTCAACCCATGAACACTGAAGCTTTCTTT	CASSFPLAQPMNTEAFF
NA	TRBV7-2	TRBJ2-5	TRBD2	TGTGCCAGCAGCAAGCGTAGCGGGGGGACCTCCCCCGAGACCCAGTACTTC	CASSKRSGGTSPETQYF
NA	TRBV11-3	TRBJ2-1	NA	TGTGCCAGCAGCTTAGTTCGTGGCCAGAATGAGCAGTTCTTC	CASSLVRGQNEQFF
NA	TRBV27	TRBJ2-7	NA	TGTGCCAGCAGTATATTAGCGGATTTGTCCTACGAGCAGTACTTC	CASSILADLSYEQYF
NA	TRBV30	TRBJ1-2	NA	TGTGCCTGGCAAATCGGTCCCAACTATGGCTACACCTTC	CAWQIGPNYGYTF
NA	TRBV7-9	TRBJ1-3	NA	TGTGCCAGCAGCCTACCAGACTCGAGCTCTGGAAACACCATATATTTT	CASSLPDSSSGNTIYF
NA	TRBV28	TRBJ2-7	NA	TGTGCCACCTACAGTTTTGGGGGGTCCTACGAGCAGTACTTC	CATYSFGGSYEQYF
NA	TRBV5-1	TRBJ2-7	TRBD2	TGCGCCAGCAGCCGTGACGGGGGGTCGGGTTACGAGCAGTACTTC	CASSRDGGSGYEQYF
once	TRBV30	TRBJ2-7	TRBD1	TGTGCCTGGACCCGGACAGGGACCGAGCAGTACTTC	CAWTRTGTEQYF
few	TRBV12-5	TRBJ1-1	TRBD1	TGTGCTAGTGTAGGACAGGGGACCACTGAAGCTTTCTTT	CASVGQGTTEAFF
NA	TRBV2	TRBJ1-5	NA	TGTGCCAGCAGGGAGGGGTATCAGCCCCAGCATTTT	CASREGYQPQHF